The source of this T cell receptor beta chain is a study of blood T cells in healthy people across ages. General study findings and limits: Getting older went along with TCR beta diversity per million T cells dropping roughly linearly. PBMC samples, being unsorted, prevented any conclusive comparison of naive and antigen-experienced cells.

At least 6 micrograms of total RNA were extracted per sample. A second roughly 7 to 12 cycle PCR used barcoded and J-beta primers. TCRdb itself ran the 5' RACE reads through MiXCR, one entry per CDR3 protein. Of around 1.7 million distinct CDR3 sequences listed, roughly 28% are singletons. This clonotype was picked up a small number of times. Its antigen is unknown. This may be a read error, as it is one base from a much larger clone. Sample: blood. The TCR sequence derives from a woman aged 25 to 39 in good health.

The CDR3 loop is CASRVGFESYNEQYF. DNA of the CDR3: TGTGCCAGCAGGGTGGGATTCGAATCCTACAATGAGCAGTACTTC. The rearrangement links TRBV12-3 or TRBV12-4 to TRBJ2-1; D is ambiguous. The J call may be incorrect, as the DNA end agrees better with TRBJ2-7. The CDR3 runs 15 residues.